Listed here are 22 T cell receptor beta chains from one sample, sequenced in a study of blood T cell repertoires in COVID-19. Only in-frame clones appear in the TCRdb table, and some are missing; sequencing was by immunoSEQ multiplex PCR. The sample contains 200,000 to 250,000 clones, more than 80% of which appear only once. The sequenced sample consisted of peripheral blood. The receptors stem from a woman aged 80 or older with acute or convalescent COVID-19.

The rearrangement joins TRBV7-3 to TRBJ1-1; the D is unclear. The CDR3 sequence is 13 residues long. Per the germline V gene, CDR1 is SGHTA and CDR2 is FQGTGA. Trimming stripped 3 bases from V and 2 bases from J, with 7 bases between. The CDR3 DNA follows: TGTGCCAGCAGCTTCAACTTAAACACTGAAGCTTTCTTT. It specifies CASSFNLNTEAFF. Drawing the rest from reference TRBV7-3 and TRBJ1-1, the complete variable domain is GAGVSQTPSNKVTEKGKYVELRCDPISGHTALYWYRQSLGQGPEFLIYFQGTGAADDSGLPNDRFFAVRPEGSVSTLKIQRTERGDSAVYLCASSFNLNTEAFFGQGTRLTVV.

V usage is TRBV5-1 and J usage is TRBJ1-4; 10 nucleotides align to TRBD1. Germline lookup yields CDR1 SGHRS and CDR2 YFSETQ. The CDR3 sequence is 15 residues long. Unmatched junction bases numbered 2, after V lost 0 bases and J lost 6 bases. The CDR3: CASSLAGQGDEKLFF. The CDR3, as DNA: TGCGCCAGCAGCTTGGCCGGACAGGGGGATGAAAAACTGTTTTTT.

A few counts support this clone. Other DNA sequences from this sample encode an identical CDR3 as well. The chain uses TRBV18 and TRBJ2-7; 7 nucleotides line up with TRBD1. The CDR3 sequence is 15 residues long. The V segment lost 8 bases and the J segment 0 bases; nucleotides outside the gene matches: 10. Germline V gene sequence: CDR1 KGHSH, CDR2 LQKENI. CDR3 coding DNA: TGTGCCAGCCTACCAGAGCCAGGGGGCTCCTACGAGCAGTACTTC. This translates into CASLPEPGGSYEQYF.

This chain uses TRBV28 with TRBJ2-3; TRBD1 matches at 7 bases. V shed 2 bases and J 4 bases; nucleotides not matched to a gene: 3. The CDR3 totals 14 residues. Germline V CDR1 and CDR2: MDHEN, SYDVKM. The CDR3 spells CASSLLQGADTQYF. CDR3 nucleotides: TGTGCCAGCAGTTTACTCCAGGGGGCAGATACGCAGTATTTT.

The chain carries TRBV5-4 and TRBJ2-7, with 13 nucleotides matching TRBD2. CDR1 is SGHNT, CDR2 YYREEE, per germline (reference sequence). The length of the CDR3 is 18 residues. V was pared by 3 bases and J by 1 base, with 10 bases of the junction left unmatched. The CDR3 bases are TGTGCCAGCAGCTATACGACTAGCGGGAGGTTGGTGTCCTACGAGCAGTACTTC. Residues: CASSYTTSGRLVSYEQYF.

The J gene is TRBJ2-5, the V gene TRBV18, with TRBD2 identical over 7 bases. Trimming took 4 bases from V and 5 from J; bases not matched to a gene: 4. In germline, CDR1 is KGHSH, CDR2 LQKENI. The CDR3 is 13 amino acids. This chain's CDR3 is CASSLGLDETQYF. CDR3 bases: TGTGCCAGCTCACTTGGACTAGATGAGACCCAGTACTTC.

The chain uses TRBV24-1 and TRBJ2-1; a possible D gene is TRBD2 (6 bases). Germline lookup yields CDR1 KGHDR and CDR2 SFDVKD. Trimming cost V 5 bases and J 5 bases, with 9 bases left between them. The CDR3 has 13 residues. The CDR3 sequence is CATSGSGHNEQFF. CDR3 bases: TGTGCCACCAGTGGTAGCGGTCACAATGAGCAGTTCTTC.

In DNA, the CDR3 is TGTGCCAGCACTGGGCTACTCACAGATACGCAGTATTTT. It encodes CASTGLLTDTQYF. This chain uses TRBV25-1 with TRBJ2-3; D not resolved. The germline V gene encodes CDR1 MGHDK and CDR2 SYGVNS. The CDR3 is 13 amino acids. The V and J ends lost 7 bases and 2 bases respectively, with 10 bases between them.

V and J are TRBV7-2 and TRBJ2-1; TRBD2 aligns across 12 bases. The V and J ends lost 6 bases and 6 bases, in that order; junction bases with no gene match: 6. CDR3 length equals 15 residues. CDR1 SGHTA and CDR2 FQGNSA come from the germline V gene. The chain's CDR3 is CASRLTSGGINEQFF. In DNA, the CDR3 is TGTGCCAGCAGATTGACTAGCGGGGGTATCAATGAGCAGTTCTTC.

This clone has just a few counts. CDR3 sequence reads: CASSLNPGQGYEQYF. The CDR3 DNA is TGCGCCAGCAGCTTGAATCCCGGACAGGGGTACGAGCAGTACTTC. The chain combines TRBV5-1 with TRBJ2-7; 9 bases fit TRBD1. CDR3 length: 15 amino acids. The ends lost 1 base at V and 4 bases at J; junction bases unmatched: 6. From germline, CDR1 is SGHRS and CDR2 YFSETQ.

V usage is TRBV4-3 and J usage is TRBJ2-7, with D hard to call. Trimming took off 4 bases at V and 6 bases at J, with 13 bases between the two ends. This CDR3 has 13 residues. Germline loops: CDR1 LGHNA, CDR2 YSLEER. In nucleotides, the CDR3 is TGCGCCAGCAGCCTTTTTAACCGAGGCGAGCAGTACTTC. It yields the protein CASSLFNRGEQYF.

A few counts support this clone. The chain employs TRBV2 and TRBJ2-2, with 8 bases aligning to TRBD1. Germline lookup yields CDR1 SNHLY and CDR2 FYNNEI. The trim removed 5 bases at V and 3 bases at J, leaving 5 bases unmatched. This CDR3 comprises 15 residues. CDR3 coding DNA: TGTGCCAGCAGTCTCGGACAGGGTCACACCGGGGAGCTGTTTTTT. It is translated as CASSLGQGHTGELFF.

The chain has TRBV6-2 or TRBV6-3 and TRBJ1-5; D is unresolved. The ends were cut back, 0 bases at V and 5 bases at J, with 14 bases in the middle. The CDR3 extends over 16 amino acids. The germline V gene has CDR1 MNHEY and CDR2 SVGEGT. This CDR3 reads CASSYSLQSRDQPQHF. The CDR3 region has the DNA TGTGCCAGCAGTTACTCTTTACAGAGTCGAGATCAGCCCCAGCATTTT.

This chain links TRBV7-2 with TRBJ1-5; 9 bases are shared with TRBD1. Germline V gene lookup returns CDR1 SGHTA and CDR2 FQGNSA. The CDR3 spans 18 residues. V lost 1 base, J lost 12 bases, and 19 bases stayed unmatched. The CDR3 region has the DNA TGTGCCAGCAGCTTAGAGCCCCGCGGGACAGGGACCTTAGGGAACCAGCATTTT. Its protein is CASSLEPRGTGTLGNQHF.

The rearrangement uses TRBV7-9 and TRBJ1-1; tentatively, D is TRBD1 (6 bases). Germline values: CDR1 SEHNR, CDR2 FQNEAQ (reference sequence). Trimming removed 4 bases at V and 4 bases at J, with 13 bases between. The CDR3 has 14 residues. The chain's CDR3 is CASSSTGFGTEAFF. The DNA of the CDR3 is TGTGCCAGCAGCTCTACAGGGTTTGGCACTGAAGCTTTCTTT.

The CDR3 region is CASSYSPDRAVSPLHF. The CDR3 DNA reads TGTGCCAGCAGTTACTCCCCCGACAGGGCGGTTTCACCCCTCCACTTT. J is TRBJ1-6 and V is TRBV6-5, with 7 nucleotides matching TRBD1. The CDR3 totals 16 residues. CDR1 is MNHEY, CDR2 SVGAGI, per germline. The junction had 8 bases not matched to a gene; V was cut back by 0 bases and J by 9 bases.

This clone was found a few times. CDR3 DNA: TGTGCCAGCAACTACCGGCCAGGGCAGGACGAAAAACTGTTTTTT. It translates to CASNYRPGQDEKLFF. The chain combines TRBV28 with TRBJ1-4; tentatively, D is TRBD1 (5 bases). Germline-derived CDR1 and CDR2 are MDHEN and SYDVKM. The CDR3 spans 15 residues. V was shortened by 7 bases and J by 8 bases, with 20 bases between the two germline ends.

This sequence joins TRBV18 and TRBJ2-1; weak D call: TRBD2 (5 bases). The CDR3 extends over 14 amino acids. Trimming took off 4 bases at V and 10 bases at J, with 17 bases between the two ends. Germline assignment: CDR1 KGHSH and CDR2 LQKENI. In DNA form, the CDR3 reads TGTGCCAGCTCACGAACAACCGGGGATCGCGAGCAGTTCTTC. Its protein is CASSRTTGDREQFF.

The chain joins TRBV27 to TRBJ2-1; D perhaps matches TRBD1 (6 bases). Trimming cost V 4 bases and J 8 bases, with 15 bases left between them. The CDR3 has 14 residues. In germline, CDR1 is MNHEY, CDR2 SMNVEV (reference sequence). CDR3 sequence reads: CASSYRAVDDEQFF. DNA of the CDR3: TGTGCCAGCAGTTACAGGGCTGTGGATGATGAGCAGTTCTTC.

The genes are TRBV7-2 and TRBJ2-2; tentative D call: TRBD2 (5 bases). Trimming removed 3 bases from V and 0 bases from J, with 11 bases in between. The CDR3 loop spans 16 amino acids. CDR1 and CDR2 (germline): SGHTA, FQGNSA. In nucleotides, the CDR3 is TGTGCCAGCAGCTTCTTGCGGGTCTCGAACACCGGGGAGCTGTTTTTT. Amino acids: CASSFLRVSNTGELFF.

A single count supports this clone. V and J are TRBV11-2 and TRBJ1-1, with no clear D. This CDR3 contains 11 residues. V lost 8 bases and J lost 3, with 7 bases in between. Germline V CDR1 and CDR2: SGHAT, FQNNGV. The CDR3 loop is CASGLYTEAFF. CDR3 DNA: TGTGCCAGCGGTCTATACACTGAAGCTTTCTTT.

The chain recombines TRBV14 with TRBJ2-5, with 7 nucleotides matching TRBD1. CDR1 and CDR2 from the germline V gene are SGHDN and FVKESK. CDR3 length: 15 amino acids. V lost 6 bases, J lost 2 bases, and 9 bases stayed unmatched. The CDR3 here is CASSLTGATQETQYF. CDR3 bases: TGTGCCAGCAGTCTTACAGGGGCCACTCAAGAGACCCAGTACTTC.